This T cell receptor beta chain stems from a study of shared clonotypes between healthy human individuals. Unmatched junction bases numbered 5, after V lost 0 bases and J lost 6 bases. This CDR3 spans 15 amino acids. Germline V gene data show CDR1 as GTSNPN and CDR2 as SVGIG (reference sequence). Naivety among CD8 cells was defined by CD45RO negativity and positive CCR7 selection, thereby excluding terminally differentiated effector memory CD45RA+ cells. Nashville, Tennessee was home to all donors, each a Caucasian adult. The DNA input per sorted-subset replicate PCR was 150 to 200 ng, corresponding to roughly 30,000 T cell genomes. Sequencing was performed with immunoSEQ multiplex PCR; in TCRdb, only in-frame clones are kept and a portion is missing. The sample holds fewer than 1 million clones, 95% to 97% seen once.

The J gene is TRBJ2-1, the V gene TRBV30; TRBD2 matches at 10 bases. The specimen sequenced was naive CD8+ T cells sorted from blood. This TCR derives from a young man in good health. CDR3 nucleotides: TGTGCCTGGAGTGTACTAGCGGGAAGGGGCAATGAGCAGTTCTTC. Amino acids: CAWSVLAGRGNEQFF.